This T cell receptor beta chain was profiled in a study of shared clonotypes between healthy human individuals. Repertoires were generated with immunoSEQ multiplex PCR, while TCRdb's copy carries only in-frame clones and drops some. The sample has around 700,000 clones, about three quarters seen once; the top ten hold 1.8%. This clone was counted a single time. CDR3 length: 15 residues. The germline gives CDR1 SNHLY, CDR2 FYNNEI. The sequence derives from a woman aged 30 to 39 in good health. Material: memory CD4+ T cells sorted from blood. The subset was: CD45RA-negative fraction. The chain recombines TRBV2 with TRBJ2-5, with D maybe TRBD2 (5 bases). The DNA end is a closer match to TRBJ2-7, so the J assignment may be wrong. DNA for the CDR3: TGTGCCAGCAGGATCTTGGACTCCCGTGCCTACGAGCAGTACTTC. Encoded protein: CASRILDSRAYEQYF.